This record covers a single T cell receptor (beta chain). The antigen is unknown. This sample was taken from a study of shared clonotypes between healthy human individuals. Study background: The plates for each donor numbered three CD4 naive, three CD4 memory, two CD8 naive and one CD8 memory. Study-level results: It was observed that 5% to 6.5% of naive CD4 clonotypes were shared across several donors.

This table comes from immunoSEQ multiplex PCR, and its TCRdb copy is limited to in-frame clones, with some not included. The sample has under 1 million clones, about 91% seen once. CD45RO negativity and positive selection for CCR7 defined naive CD8 cells, a population that excluded terminally differentiated effector memory CD45RA+ cells. V was trimmed by 6 bases and J by 1 base, leaving 12 bases between them. The CDR3 has 15 residues. Germline V gene data show CDR1 as MDHEN and CDR2 as SYDVKM. The clonotype originates from a man aged 25-45 years in good health. The source material was naive CD8+ T cells sorted from blood. The V and J genes are TRBV28 and TRBJ2-2; maybe TRBD2 (5 bases). CDR3 in DNA: TGTGCCAGCAGCCCACTAGTAAGGAACACCGGGGAGCTGTTTTTT. This translates into CASSPLVRNTGELFF.